This T cell receptor beta chain was documented in a study of T cell responses to AZD1222 COVID-19 vaccine. The wider study: It was second doses at about 4 or about 12 weeks that were pooled.

The repertoire was sequenced with immunoSEQ multiplex PCR; TCRdb's copy has only in-frame clones and lacks some. The repertoire consists of some 140,000 clones, with nearly 95% occurring once and the leading ten covering 5% to 6.5%. Concerning this clone itself: Its antigen is still unknown.

Findings of the study overall: Females made up more of the donors, who were largely white British, and clonal diversity may have come out too low.

Germline assignment: CDR1 MDHEN and CDR2 SYDVKM. This CDR3 spans 18 amino acids. V lost 4 bases, J lost 4 bases, and 11 bases stayed unmatched. The specimen was peripheral blood, collected on day 0 of AZD1222 vaccination. This TCR came from an adult in good health. The gene calls are TRBV28 and TRBJ2-5, with 14 bases fitting TRBD2. The CDR3 region has the DNA TGTGCCAGCAGTTCCAACCTCAGACTAGCGGGAGGGCCAGAGACCCAGTACTTC. It encodes CASSSNLRLAGGPETQYF.